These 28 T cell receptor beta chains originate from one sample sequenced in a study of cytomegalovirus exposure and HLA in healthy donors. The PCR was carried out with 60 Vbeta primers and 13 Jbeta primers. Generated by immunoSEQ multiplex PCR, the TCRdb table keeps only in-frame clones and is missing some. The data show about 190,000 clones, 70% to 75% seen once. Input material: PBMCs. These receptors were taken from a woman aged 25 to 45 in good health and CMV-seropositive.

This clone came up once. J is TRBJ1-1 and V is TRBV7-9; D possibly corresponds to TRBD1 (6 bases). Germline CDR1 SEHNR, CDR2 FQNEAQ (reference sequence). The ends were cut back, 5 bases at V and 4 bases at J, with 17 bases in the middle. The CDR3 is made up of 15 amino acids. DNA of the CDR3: TGTGCCAGCAGCCCTACTGGGGGCCGGCTCACTGAAGCTTTCTTT. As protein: CASSPTGGRLTEAFF.

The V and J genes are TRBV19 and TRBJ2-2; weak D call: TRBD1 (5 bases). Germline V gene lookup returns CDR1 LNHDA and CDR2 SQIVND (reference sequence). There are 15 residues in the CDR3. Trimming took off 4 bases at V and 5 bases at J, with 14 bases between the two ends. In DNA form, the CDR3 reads TGTGCCAGTAGTAAGGGGTCCCGTGGAACCGGGGAGCTGTTTTTT. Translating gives CASSKGSRGTGELFF.

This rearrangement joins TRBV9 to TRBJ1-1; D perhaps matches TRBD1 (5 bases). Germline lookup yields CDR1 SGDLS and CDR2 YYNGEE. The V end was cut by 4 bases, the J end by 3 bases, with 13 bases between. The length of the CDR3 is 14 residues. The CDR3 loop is CASSPDSFYTEAFF. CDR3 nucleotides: TGTGCCAGCAGCCCCGACAGTTTTTACACTGAAGCTTTCTTT.

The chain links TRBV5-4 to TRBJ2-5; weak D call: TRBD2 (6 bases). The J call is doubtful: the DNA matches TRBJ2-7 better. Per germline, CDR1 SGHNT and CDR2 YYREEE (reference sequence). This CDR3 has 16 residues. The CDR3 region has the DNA TGTGCCAGCAGCCAATCCCGGGTCCTGCGGGGTTACGAGCAGTACTTC. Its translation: CASSQSRVLRGYEQYF.

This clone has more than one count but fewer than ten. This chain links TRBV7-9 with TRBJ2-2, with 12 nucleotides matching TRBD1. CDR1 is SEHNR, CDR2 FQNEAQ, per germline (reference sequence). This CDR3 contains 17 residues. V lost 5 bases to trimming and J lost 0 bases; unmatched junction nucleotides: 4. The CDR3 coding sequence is TGTGCCAGCAGCGGAGGGACAGGGGGCCCGAACACCGGGGAGCTGTTTTTT. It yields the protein CASSGGTGGPNTGELFF.

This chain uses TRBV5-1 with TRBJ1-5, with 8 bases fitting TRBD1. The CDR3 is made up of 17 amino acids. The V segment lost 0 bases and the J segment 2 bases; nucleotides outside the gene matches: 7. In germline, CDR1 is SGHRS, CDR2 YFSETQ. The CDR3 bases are TGCGCCAGCAGCTTGGGGACAGGGAGTATGGGCAATCAGCCCCAGCATTTT. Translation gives CASSLGTGSMGNQPQHF.

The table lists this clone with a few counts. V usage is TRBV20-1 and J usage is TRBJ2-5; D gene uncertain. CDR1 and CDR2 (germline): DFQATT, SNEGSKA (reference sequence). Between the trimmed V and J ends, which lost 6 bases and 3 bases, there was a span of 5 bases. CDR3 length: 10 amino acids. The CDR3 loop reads CSAVKETQYF. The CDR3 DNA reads TGCAGTGCCGTAAAAGAGACCCAGTACTTC.

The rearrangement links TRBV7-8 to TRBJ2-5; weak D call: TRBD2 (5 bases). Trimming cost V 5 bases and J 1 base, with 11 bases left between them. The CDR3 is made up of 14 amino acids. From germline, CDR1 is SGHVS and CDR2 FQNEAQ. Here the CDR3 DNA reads TGTGCCAGCAGCCCGGGAACGCTCCAAGAGACCCAGTACTTC. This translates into CASSPGTLQETQYF.

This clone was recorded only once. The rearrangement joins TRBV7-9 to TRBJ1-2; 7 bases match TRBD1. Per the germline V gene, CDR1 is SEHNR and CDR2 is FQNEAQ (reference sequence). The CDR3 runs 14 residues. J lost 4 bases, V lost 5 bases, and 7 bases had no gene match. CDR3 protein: CASSLGQESYGYTF. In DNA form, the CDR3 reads TGTGCCAGCAGCCTCGGACAGGAGAGCTATGGCTACACCTTC. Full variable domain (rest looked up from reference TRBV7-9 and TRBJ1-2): DTGVSQNPRHKITKRGQNVTFRCDPISEHNRLYWYRQTLGQGPEFLTYFQNEAQLEKSRLLSDRFSAERPKGSFSTLEIQRTEQGDSAMYLCASSLGQESYGYTFGSGTRLTVV.

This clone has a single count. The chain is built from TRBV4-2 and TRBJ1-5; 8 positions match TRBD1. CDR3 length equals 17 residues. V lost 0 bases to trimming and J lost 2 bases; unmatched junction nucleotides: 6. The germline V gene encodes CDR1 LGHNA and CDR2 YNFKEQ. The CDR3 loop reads CASSQDSDRGGNQPQHF. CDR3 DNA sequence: TGTGCCAGCAGCCAAGATAGTGACAGGGGAGGCAATCAGCCCCAGCATTTT.

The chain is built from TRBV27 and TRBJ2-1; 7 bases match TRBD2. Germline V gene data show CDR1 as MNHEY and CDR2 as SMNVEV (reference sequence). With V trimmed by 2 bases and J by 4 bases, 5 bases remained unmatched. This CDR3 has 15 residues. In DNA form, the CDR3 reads TGTGCCAGCAGTTTACGGCTAGCGGTTTACAATGAGCAGTTCTTC. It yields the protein CASSLRLAVYNEQFF.

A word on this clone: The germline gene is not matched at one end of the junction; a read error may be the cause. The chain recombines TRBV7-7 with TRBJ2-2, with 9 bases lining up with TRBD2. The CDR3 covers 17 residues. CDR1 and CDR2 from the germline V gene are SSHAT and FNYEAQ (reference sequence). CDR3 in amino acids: CASSQALAGSNTGELLF. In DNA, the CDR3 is TGTGCTAGCAGCCAGGCCCTAGCGGGGTCGAACACCGGGGAGCTGCTTTTT.

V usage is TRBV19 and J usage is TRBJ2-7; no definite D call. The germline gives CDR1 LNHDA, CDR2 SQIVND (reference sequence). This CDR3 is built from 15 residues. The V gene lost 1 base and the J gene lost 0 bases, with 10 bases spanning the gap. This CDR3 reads CASSIGGSLSYEQYF. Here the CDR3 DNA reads TGTGCCAGTAGTATAGGAGGCTCACTCTCCTACGAGCAGTACTTC.

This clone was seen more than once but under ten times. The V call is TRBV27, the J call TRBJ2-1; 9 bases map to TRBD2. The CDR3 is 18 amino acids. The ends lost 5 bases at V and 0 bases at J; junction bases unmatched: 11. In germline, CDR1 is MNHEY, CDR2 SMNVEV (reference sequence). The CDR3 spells CASSLSGSPRSSYNEQFF. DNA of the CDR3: TGTGCCAGCAGTCTTAGCGGGAGTCCTAGGAGCTCCTACAATGAGCAGTTCTTC.

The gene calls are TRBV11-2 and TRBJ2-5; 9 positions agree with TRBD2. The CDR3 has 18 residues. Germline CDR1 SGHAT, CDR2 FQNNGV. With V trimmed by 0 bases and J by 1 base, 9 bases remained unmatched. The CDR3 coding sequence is TGTGCCAGCAGCTTAGAGGTTCTAGCGGGGAGGACCCAAGAGACCCAGTACTTC. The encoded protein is CASSLEVLAGRTQETQYF.

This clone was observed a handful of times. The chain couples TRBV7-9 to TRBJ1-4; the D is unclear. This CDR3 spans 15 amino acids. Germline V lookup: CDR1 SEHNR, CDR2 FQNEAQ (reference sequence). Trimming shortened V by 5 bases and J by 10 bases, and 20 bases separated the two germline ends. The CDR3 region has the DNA TGTGCCAGCAGCAGCCCGGGCCGAGATGCGGGAAAACTGTTTTTT. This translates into CASSSPGRDAGKLFF.

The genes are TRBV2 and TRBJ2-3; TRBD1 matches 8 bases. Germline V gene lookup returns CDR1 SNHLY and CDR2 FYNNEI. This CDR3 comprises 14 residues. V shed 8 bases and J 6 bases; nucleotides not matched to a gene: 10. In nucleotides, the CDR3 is TGTGCCAGCTTACGGACAGGGCCGGAGGATACGCAGTATTTT. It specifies CASLRTGPEDTQYF.

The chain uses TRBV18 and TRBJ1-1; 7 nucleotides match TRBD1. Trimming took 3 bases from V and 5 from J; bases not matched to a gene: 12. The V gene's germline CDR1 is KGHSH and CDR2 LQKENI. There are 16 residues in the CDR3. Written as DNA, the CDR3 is TGTGCCAGCTCACCGAGGGACAGAAAAGGGGGAACTGAAGCTTTCTTT. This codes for CASSPRDRKGGTEAFF.

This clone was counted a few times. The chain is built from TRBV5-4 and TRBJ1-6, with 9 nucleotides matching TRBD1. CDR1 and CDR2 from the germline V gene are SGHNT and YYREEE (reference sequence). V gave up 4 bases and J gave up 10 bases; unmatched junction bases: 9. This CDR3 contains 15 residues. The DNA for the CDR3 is TGTGCCAGCAGCGGAACCGGGACAGGGAAGTCACCCCTCCACTTT. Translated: CASSGTGTGKSPLHF. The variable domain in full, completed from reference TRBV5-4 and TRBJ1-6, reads ETGVTQSPTHLIKTRGQQVTLRCSSQSGHNTVSWYQQALGQGPQFIFQYYREEENGRGNFPPRFSGLQFPNYSSELNVNALELDDSALYLCASSGTGTGKSPLHFGNGTRLTVT.

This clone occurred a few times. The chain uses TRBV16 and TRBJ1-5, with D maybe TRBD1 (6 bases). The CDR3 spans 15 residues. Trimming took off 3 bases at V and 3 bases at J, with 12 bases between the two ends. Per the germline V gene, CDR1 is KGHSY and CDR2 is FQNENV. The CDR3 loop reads CASSQMPGANQPQHF. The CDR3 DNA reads TGTGCCAGCAGCCAGATGCCAGGGGCCAATCAGCCCCAGCATTTT.

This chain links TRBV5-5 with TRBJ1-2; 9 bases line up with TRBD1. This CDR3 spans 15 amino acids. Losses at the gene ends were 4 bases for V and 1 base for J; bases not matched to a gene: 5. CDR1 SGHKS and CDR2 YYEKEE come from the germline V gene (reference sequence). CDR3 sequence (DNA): TGTGCCAGCAGCCCGGGACAGGGCCTTAACTATGGCTACACCTTC. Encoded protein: CASSPGQGLNYGYTF.

This CDR3 reads CASRIAGADTGELFF. CDR3 nucleotide sequence: TGTGCCAGCAGGATTGCGGGAGCGGACACCGGGGAGCTGTTTTTT. The rearrangement links TRBV6-6 to TRBJ2-2; 7 nucleotides line up with TRBD2. The ends lost 6 bases at V and 3 bases at J; junction bases unmatched: 7. The CDR3 runs 15 residues. Per germline, CDR1 MNHNY and CDR2 SVGAGI (reference sequence).

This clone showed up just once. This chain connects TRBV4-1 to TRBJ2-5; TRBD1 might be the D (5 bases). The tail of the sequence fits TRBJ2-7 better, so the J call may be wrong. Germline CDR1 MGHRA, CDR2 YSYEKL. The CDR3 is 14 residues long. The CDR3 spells CASSQDPGPYEQYF. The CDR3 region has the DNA TGCGCCAGCAGCCAAGATCCAGGGCCCTACGAGCAGTACTTC.

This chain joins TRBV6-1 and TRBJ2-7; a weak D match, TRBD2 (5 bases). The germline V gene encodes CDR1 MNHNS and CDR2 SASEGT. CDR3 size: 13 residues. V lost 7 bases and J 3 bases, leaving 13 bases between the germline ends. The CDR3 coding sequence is TGTGCCAGCATCGCAAACGGGGTCTACGAGCAGTACTTC. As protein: CASIANGVYEQYF.

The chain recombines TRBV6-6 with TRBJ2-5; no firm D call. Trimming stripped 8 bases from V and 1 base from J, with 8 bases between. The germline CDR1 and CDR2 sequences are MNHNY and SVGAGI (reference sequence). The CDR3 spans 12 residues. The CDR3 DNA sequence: TGTGCCAGCTCGGCAGGCCAAGAGACCCAGTACTTC. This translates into CASSAGQETQYF.

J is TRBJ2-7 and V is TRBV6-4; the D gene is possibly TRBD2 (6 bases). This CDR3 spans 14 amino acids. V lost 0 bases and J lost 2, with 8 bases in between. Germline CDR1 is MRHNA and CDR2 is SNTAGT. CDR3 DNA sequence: TGTGCCAGCAGTGACTCTAGGAGGGCCTACGAGCAGTACTTC. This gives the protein CASSDSRRAYEQYF.

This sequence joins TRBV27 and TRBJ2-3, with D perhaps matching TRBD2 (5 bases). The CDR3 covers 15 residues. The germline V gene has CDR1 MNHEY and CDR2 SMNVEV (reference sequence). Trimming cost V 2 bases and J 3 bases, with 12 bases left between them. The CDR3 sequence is CASSLTRAGTDTQYF. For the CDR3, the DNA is TGTGCCAGCAGTTTAACGAGGGCCGGAACAGATACGCAGTATTTT.

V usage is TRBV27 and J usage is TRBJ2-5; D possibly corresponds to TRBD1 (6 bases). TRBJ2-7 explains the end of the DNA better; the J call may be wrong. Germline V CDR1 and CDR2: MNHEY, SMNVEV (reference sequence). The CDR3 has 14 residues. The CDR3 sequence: CASSPGAGSYEQYF. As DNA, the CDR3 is TGTGCCAGCAGTCCAGGGGCCGGCTCCTACGAGCAGTACTTC.